These 14 T cell receptor beta chains came from one sample sequenced in a study of technical replicates of blood from several donors. Sequenced by immunoSEQ multiplex PCR; TCRdb stores in-frame clones only, minus some. This table has 65,000 to 70,000 clones, roughly 88% appearing once. The specimen was PBMCs. The receptors were sampled from a human donor in good health. Some clones in this sample may be carry-over from other donors' samples.

The V call is TRBV7-3, the J call TRBJ2-7; TRBD2 is a possible D gene (6 bases). V lost 3 bases to trimming and J lost 3 bases, with 12 bases between them. The CDR3 runs 14 residues. CDR1 is SGHTA, CDR2 FQGTGA, per germline. The DNA of the CDR3 is TGTGCCAGCAGCTTCGGAGGAGCGGGCTACGAGCAGTACTTC. It codes for CASSFGGAGYEQYF.

This chain links TRBV7-9 with TRBJ1-5; D uncertain. This CDR3 is 13 amino acids long. Trimming shortened V by 0 bases and J by 6 bases, and 6 bases separated the two germline ends. Looked up from germline, CDR1 is SEHNR and CDR2 is FQNEAQ (reference sequence). CDR3 DNA sequence: TGTGCCAGCAGCTTAGCAGCAGGTCAGCCCCAGCATTTT. As protein: CASSLAAGQPQHF.

The rearrangement links TRBV19 to TRBJ1-4; 8 bases match TRBD1. CDR3 length: 14 amino acids. Germline V gene data show CDR1 as LNHDA and CDR2 as SQIVND (reference sequence). V gave up 10 bases and J gave up 8 bases; unmatched junction bases: 12. CDR3 in DNA: TGTGCCACGGGACACCCAGGGGGCAACGAAAAACTGTTTTTT. Protein product: CATGHPGGNEKLFF.

V gene TRBV12-5 combines with J gene TRBJ1-5; D is unclear. Deletions cut 6 bases from V and 1 base from J, with 10 bases between. The germline V gene encodes CDR1 LGHNT and CDR2 FRNRAP. CDR3 length: 14 amino acids. The CDR3 DNA is TGTGCTAGTGGGTCCGAGGTGAGCAATCAGCCCCAGCATTTT. Protein: CASGSEVSNQPQHF.

This clone has only one observation. This chain joins TRBV25-1 and TRBJ1-2; TRBD1 is a possible D gene (6 bases). This CDR3 contains 15 residues. Between the trimmed V and J ends, which lost 2 bases and 6 bases, there was a span of 16 bases. Germline-derived CDR1 and CDR2 are MGHDK and SYGVNS. The CDR3 spells CASSELGGADDGYTF. Written as DNA, the CDR3 is TGTGCCAGCAGTGAACTTGGGGGGGCGGACGATGGCTACACCTTC.

The V and J genes are TRBV6-1 and TRBJ2-7; D is uncertain. The length of the CDR3 is 13 residues. The germline gives CDR1 MNHNS, CDR2 SASEGT. V gave up 0 bases and J gave up 5 bases, with 8 bases separating them. CDR3 in DNA: TGTGCCAGCAGTGAAGCTTCGGGTAACGAGCAGTACTTC. This encodes CASSEASGNEQYF.

This clone appeared a few times. The chain recombines TRBV19 with TRBJ1-3; possibly TRBD1 for D (5 bases). The CDR3 is made up of 15 amino acids. The germline V gene encodes CDR1 LNHDA and CDR2 SQIVND (reference sequence). V was trimmed by 10 bases and J by 8 bases, leaving 24 bases between them. The CDR3: CATTSGTFKWDTIYF. The CDR3 bases are TGTGCCACCACATCAGGGACTTTTAAATGGGACACCATATATTTT. The whole variable domain, remainder taken from reference TRBV19 and TRBJ1-3, is DGGITQSPKYLFRKEGQNVTLSCEQNLNHDAMYWYRQDPGQGLRLIYYSQIVNDFQKGDIAEGYSVSREKKESFPLTVTSAQKNPTAFYLCATTSGTFKWDTIYFGEGSWLTVV.

This chain uses TRBV7-9 with TRBJ2-7; D remains unclear. CDR1 is SEHNR and CDR2 is FQNEAQ in the germline V gene (reference sequence). Trimming took 0 bases from V and 0 from J, leaving 6 bases between them. The CDR3 totals 14 residues. CDR3 amino acids: CASSLAGSSYEQYF. The CDR3 DNA follows: TGTGCCAGCAGCTTAGCGGGCAGCTCCTACGAGCAGTACTTC. Supplemented by reference TRBV7-9 and TRBJ2-7, the full variable domain reads DTGVSQNPRHKITKRGQNVTFRCDPISEHNRLYWYRQTLGQGPEFLTYFQNEAQLEKSRLLSDRFSAERPKGSFSTLEIQRTEQGDSAMYLCASSLAGSSYEQYFGPGTRLTVT.

This chain joins TRBV6-4 and TRBJ2-1; 9 nucleotides agree with TRBD2. J was trimmed by 1 base and V by 3 bases; bases with no gene match: 4. The CDR3 length is 16 residues. The germline gives CDR1 MRHNA, CDR2 SNTAGT. This CDR3 reads CASSDSGLASYNEQFF. CDR3 DNA sequence: TGTGCCAGCAGTGATTCGGGACTAGCTTCCTACAATGAGCAGTTCTTC.

In DNA form, the CDR3 reads TGTGCCAGCAGCCGCCTGCTCGGGGGGACCTATGGCTACACCTTC. Protein sequence: CASSRLLGGTYGYTF. V is TRBV27 and J is TRBJ1-2, with D possibly TRBD1 on 5 matching bases. The CDR3 sequence is 15 residues long. V shed 6 bases and J shed 4 bases, with 18 bases lying between them. Per the germline V gene, CDR1 is MNHEY and CDR2 is SMNVEV (reference sequence).

A remark on this clone: Mismatch with germline at one junction end may stem from a read error. The chain recombines TRBV5-1 with TRBJ1-1, with TRBD1 matching over 7 bases. The CDR3 consists of 15 residues. Germline values: CDR1 SGHRS, CDR2 YFSETQ. CDR3 nucleotides: TGCGCCAGCACCTTGGGGGACAGACGAAACACTGAAGCTTTCTTT. It is translated as CASTLGDRRNTEAFF.

The genes are TRBV5-1 and TRBJ2-1, with D perhaps matching TRBD1 (6 bases). V was clipped by 4 bases and J by 8 bases, with 19 bases between them. CDR1 and CDR2 (germline): SGHRS, YFSETQ. The CDR3 extends over 15 amino acids. CDR3 sequence: CASSPGPIRQDEQFF. In DNA form, the CDR3 reads TGCGCCAGCAGCCCCGGACCAATACGACAGGATGAGCAGTTCTTC. The full variable domain, in which reference TRBV5-1 and TRBJ2-1 provide the parts outside the CDR3, is KAGVTQTPRYLIKTRGQQVTLSCSPISGHRSVSWYQQTPGQGLQFLFEYFSETQRNKGNFPGRFSGRQFSNSRSEMNVSTLELGDSALYLCASSPGPIRQDEQFFGPGTRLTVL.

The chain joins TRBV19 to TRBJ1-2, with 8 bases aligning to TRBD1. The CDR3 length is 14 residues. Germline CDR1 and CDR2: LNHDA and SQIVND (reference sequence). The J segment lost 4 bases and the V segment lost 6 bases, leaving 7 bases of the junction unmatched. Here the CDR3 DNA reads TGTGCCAGTAGGATTACAGGGGGAGGCTATGGCTACACCTTC. It specifies CASRITGGGYGYTF.

This clone occurred once. V and J are TRBV4-2 and TRBJ1-1; 8 bases agree with TRBD1. V dropped 0 bases and J dropped 1; count of bases not matched to a gene: 4. Germline CDR1 is LGHNA and CDR2 is YNFKEQ. This CDR3 region has 16 residues. This chain's CDR3 is CASSQEGDRGNTEAFF. CDR3 sequence (DNA): TGTGCCAGCAGCCAAGAAGGAGACAGGGGGAACACTGAAGCTTTCTTT.